Shown below are 18 T cell receptor beta chains from a single sample sequenced in a study of glioma-infiltrating T cells (dated by TCRdb to between 2015 and 2016). For sequencing, an Illumina MiSeq was employed. The iRepertoire nested amplicon-rescue multiplex PCR (arm-PCR) platform was used to amplify TCR alpha and beta CDR3 regions from RNA. TCRdb reprocessed the public reads (quality trimming at Q25 with fastp, clone calling with MiXCR) and kept in-frame beta chains. Rows are combined by CDR3 protein, so each entry shows the most common genes and DNA. This sample gives 300,000 to 400,000 distinct CDR3 sequences in total; more than 35% of them show up just once. The ten largest account for around 12% of the sample. The material sequenced was glioma tissue, nonneoplastic brain tissue, or PBMCs (not recorded which). All receptors come from a human donor with low-grade glioma or glioblastoma, undergoing nonglioma brain surgery, or in good health (not recorded which).

The DNA for the CDR3 is TGTGCCAGCCGTTTGGGACCTTACCAAGAGACCCAGTACTTC. Its protein is CASRLGPYQETQYF. The gene calls are TRBV2 and TRBJ2-5; D possibly matches TRBD1 or TRBD2 (5 bases each). The CDR3 covers 14 residues. Germline CDR1 is SNHLY and CDR2 is FYNNEI. Between the trimmed V and J ends, which lost 8 bases and 0 bases, there was a span of 13 bases.

This clonotype was detected many times. The V gene is TRBV7-2, the J gene TRBJ2-3; no firm D call. Germline V gives CDR1 SGHTA, CDR2 FQGNSA. The ends were cut back, 1 base at V and 10 bases at J, with 18 bases in the middle. This CDR3 spans 15 amino acids. In DNA form, the CDR3 reads TGTGCCAGCAGCTTAGGTCGGCACGGCGATCCTCCGCAGTATTTT. The encoded protein is CASSLGRHGDPPQYF. Using reference TRBV7-2 and TRBJ2-3 for the parts outside the CDR3, the full variable domain is GAGVSQSPSNKVTEKGKDVELRCDPISGHTALYWYRQSLGQGLEFLIYFQGNSAPDKSGLPSDRFSAERTGGSVSTLTIQRTQQEDSAVYLCASSLGRHGDPPQYFGPGTRLTVL.

Worth noting for this clonotype: This could be a read error, since a much larger clone is one nucleotide away. The chain links TRBV28 to TRBJ1-2, with TRBD1 as a possible D gene (5 bases). In germline, CDR1 is MDHEN, CDR2 SYDVKM. CDR3 length: 14 residues. The CDR3 DNA is TGTACCAGCAGTGCCGGCGACAGACTCTATGGCTACACCTTC. Translation gives CTSSAGDRLYGYTF.

Regarding this clonotype: One base away lies a much larger clone, so this may be a sequencing read error. J is TRBJ2-3 and V is TRBV27, with a possible D match to TRBD1 (5 bases). The CDR3 totals 12 residues. Germline V lookup: CDR1 MNHEY, CDR2 SMNVEV (reference sequence). V was clipped by 8 bases and J by 4 bases, with 10 bases between them. CDR3 DNA sequence: TGTGCCAGCCGGTGGGGCTCAGATACGCAGTATTTT. Encoded protein: CASRWGSDTQYF.

This clonotype was detected a few times. The V gene is TRBV4-1, the J gene TRBJ2-7, with D possibly being TRBD1 (6 bases). Germline assignment: CDR1 MGHRA and CDR2 YSYEKL. Between the trimmed V and J ends, which lost 2 bases and 1 base, there was a span of 12 bases. CDR3 length: 15 amino acids. The DNA for the CDR3 is TGCGCCAGCAGCCAAAACAGGGCCAGATCCTACGAGCAGTACTTC. This encodes CASSQNRARSYEQYF.

This clonotype was picked up many times. The rearrangement uses TRBV15 and TRBJ1-1; D unresolved. This CDR3 region has 14 residues. Germline-derived CDR1 and CDR2 are LNHNV and YYDKDF (reference sequence). Trimming took 5 bases from V and 0 from J, leaving 10 bases between them. CDR3 amino acids: CATSASRLNTEAFF. Here the CDR3 DNA reads TGTGCCACCAGCGCCTCCAGATTGAACACTGAAGCTTTCTTT.

The chain is built from TRBV6-1 and TRBJ2-3, with 7 bases identical to TRBD1. Germline V gives CDR1 MNHNS, CDR2 SASEGT. The CDR3 spans 14 residues. Trimming took 6 bases from V and 11 from J; bases not matched to a gene: 14. Here the CDR3 reads CASSTSTGQTGQYF. Here the CDR3 DNA reads TGTGCCAGCAGCACCTCGACAGGGCAGACAGGGCAGTATTTT.

This clonotype has a handful of counts. The gene calls are TRBV27 and TRBJ2-1; 10 nucleotides match TRBD2. V trimming: 1 base; J trimming: 10 bases; junction bases outside the gene matches: 4. CDR3 length equals 14 residues. CDR1 MNHEY and CDR2 SMNVEV come from the germline V gene (reference sequence). CDR3 sequence (DNA): TGTGCCAGCAGTTTATGGACTAGCGGCATAGAGCAGTTCTTC. As protein: CASSLWTSGIEQFF.

About this clonotype: This may arise from a read error, as a much more abundant clone is one base away. J is TRBJ2-5 and V is TRBV27; D possibly corresponds to TRBD1 (5 bases). The CDR3 is made up of 15 amino acids. Germline V gene data show CDR1 as MNHEY and CDR2 as SMNVEV (reference sequence). V lost 4 bases and J 5 bases, leaving 17 bases between the germline ends. CDR3 sequence: CASSSQVHLGETQYF. Written as DNA, the CDR3 is TGTGCCAGCAGTTCACAGGTACATCTTGGGGAGACCCAGTACTTC.

The V call is TRBV28, the J call TRBJ1-2; no clear D gene. Trimming stripped 3 bases from V and 5 bases from J, with 13 bases between. Germline V lookup: CDR1 MDHEN, CDR2 SYDVKM. The CDR3 is made up of 14 amino acids. For the CDR3, the DNA is TGTGCCAGCAGTTTTCCCGGGTCTTTATATGGCTACACCTTC. It is translated as CASSFPGSLYGYTF.

The gene calls are TRBV19 and TRBJ1-1; D call uncertain. From germline, CDR1 is LNHDA and CDR2 SQIVND (reference sequence). This CDR3 has 14 amino acids. V was shortened by 3 bases and J by 8 bases, with 16 bases between the two germline ends. CDR3 DNA sequence: TGTGCCAGTAGTATTATGGATACGTTAGGGGAAGCTTTCTTT. Its translation is CASSIMDTLGEAFF.

With respect to this clonotype: Given the absence of the conserved phenylalanine or tryptophan at the CDR3 end, a read error is likely. The CDR3 coding sequence is TGTGCCAGCCGCAGGGATGTAAACACCGGGGAGCTGTTTTCT. It specifies CASRRDVNTGELFS. The chain joins TRBV28 to TRBJ2-2, with D possibly matching TRBD1 (5 bases). V gave up 8 bases and J gave up 2 bases, with 12 bases separating them. Germline lookup yields CDR1 MDHEN and CDR2 SYDVKM. This CDR3 contains 14 residues.

This clonotype was counted between two and nine times. The V call is TRBV5-1, the J call TRBJ2-7; a weak D match, TRBD2 (6 bases). V gave up 4 bases and J gave up 1 base, with 15 bases separating them. The CDR3 runs 15 residues. Germline CDR1 and CDR2: SGHRS and YFSETQ. Here the CDR3 reads CASSGGTGRSYEQYF. The CDR3 nucleotides are TGCGCCAGCAGCGGGGGGACCGGGCGGTCCTACGAGCAGTACTTC.

The chain joins TRBV4-3 to TRBJ2-1; D gene ambiguous. Germline V lookup: CDR1 LGHNA, CDR2 YSLEER. V was clipped by 4 bases and J by 4 bases, with 11 bases between them. CDR3 length: 14 residues. DNA for the CDR3: TGCGCCAGCAGCCGCTTTGACGGATACAATGAGCAGTTCTTC. Translated, it gives CASSRFDGYNEQFF.

The chain carries TRBV7-2 and TRBJ2-3; D not certain. Between the trimmed V and J ends, which lost 5 bases and 1 base, there was a span of 13 bases. CDR1 is SGHTA and CDR2 is FQGNSA in the germline V gene. The CDR3 extends over 15 amino acids. CDR3 protein: CASSPSAGRTDTQYF. The CDR3 DNA follows: TGTGCCAGCAGCCCAAGTGCAGGCCGCACAGATACGCAGTATTTT.

V usage is TRBV28 and J usage is TRBJ1-5; D may be TRBD1 (5 bases). Between the trimmed V and J ends, which lost 6 bases and 4 bases, there was a span of 16 bases. The CDR3 consists of 15 residues. Per the germline V gene, CDR1 is MDHEN and CDR2 is SYDVKM. Written as DNA, the CDR3 is TGTGCCAGCAGGCTGGCCCAGGGTAGGAATCAGCCCCAGCATTTT. It encodes CASRLAQGRNQPQHF. Variable domain in full (rest from reference TRBV28 and TRBJ1-5): DVKVTQSSRYLVKRTGEKVFLECVQDMDHENMFWYRQDPGLGLRLIYFSYDVKMKEKGDIPEGYSVSREKKERFSLILESASTNQTSMYLCASRLAQGRNQPQHFGDGTRLSIL.

The chain is built from TRBV4-1 and TRBJ2-7; no definite D call. The CDR3 runs 15 residues. Germline V gene data show CDR1 as MGHRA and CDR2 as YSYEKL. The ends were cut back, 5 bases at V and 2 bases at J, with 16 bases in the middle. The CDR3 DNA reads TGCGCCAGCAGCGCGTCTCCGGTACAAGCCTACGAGCAGTACTTC. Amino acid sequence: CASSASPVQAYEQYF.

This clonotype was counted between two and nine times. This chain links TRBV20-1 with TRBJ2-7, with D possibly being TRBD1 (6 bases). This CDR3 has 15 amino acids. CDR1 is DFQATT, CDR2 SNEGSKA, per germline (reference sequence). Trimming left V 1 base short and J 2 bases short, with 15 bases between. CDR3 loop: CSARGPRTAAYEQYF. In nucleotides, the CDR3 is TGCAGTGCTAGAGGACCCCGGACAGCGGCCTACGAGCAGTACTTC.